This TCR beta chain was recovered during a study of CD8+CD57+ T cells in acquired aplastic anemia. About the study: Recorded DNA amounts for sorted CD4+ and CD8+ cells had an average of approximately 3 ug. Study findings and constraints: Significance was not reached for CD8+ Simpson's diversity between patients and controls. Roughly 29 was the count of CD8+ CDR3 sequences that patients shared with controls.

Patients selected for sequencing had displayed CD8+CD57+ cell expansion by flow cytometry. CDR3 and TCR beta VDJ profiling relied on genomic DNA as the template. One entry per CDR3 protein results from TCRdb running MiXCR on the reads. The repertoire consists of fewer than 300,000 distinct CDR3 sequences, with approximately 79% occurring once and the leading ten covering over 35%. Turning to this clonotype: The antigen is unknown. The junction does not match germline at one end; this may be a read error.

The sequence was collected from a human donor with aplastic anemia. The sample was sorted CD4+, CD8+, or CD8+CD57+ T cells (not recorded which) from PBMCs.

CDR3 sequence: CASSVAGGPVTRNF. CDR3 DNA sequence: TGTGCCAGCAGCGTAGCGGGCGGTCCCGTTACGCGGAATTTT. This chain links TRBV9 with TRBJ2-3; no clear D gene. Germline V gene data show CDR1 as SGDLS and CDR2 as YYNGEE. The CDR3 totals 14 residues.